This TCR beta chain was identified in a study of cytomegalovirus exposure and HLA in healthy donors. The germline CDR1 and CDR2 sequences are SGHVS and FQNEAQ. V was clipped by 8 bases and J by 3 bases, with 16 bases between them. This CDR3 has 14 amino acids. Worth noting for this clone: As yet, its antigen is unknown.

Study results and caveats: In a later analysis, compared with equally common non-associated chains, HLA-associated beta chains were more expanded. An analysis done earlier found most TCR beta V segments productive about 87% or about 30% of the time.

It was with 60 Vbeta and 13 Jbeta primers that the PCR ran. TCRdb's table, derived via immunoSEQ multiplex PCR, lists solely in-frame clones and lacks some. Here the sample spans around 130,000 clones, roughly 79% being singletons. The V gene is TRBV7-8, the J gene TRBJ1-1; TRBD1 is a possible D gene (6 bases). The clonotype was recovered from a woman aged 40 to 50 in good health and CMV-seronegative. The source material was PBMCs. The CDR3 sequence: CASGTEQGYTEAFF. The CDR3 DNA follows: TGTGCCAGCGGAACTGAACAGGGTTACACTGAAGCTTTCTTT.